This is a list of T cell receptor beta chains from one sample in a study of blood T cells in healthy people across ages. In TCRdb, the 5' RACE reads were re-called with MiXCR into one record per CDR3 protein. Here the sample spans some 760,000 distinct CDR3 sequences, roughly 25% being singletons. The data also belong to a second study, concerning T cells of mothers and their children.

The sequenced sample was blood. The receptors derive from a boy aged 5-17 years in good health. Both conserved end residues are part of each CDR3. The D gene is left open where the match is weak. For some rows the clone size is stated as once, few or many, or as a class when expanded; others skip it.

V	J	size	D	DNA	CDR3
TRBV7-3	TRBJ2-3	NA	NA	TGTGCCAGCAGTTTGGGATTCACTAGCACAGATACGCAGTATTTT	CASSLGFTSTDTQYF
TRBV6-2/TRBV6-3	TRBJ2-1	NA	TRBD1	TGTGCCAGCAGGGCGGACAGGTTTTCCTACAATGAGCAGTTCTTC	CASRADRFSYNEQFF
TRBV27	TRBJ2-7	NA	NA	TGTGCCAGCAGTAGCTACCCTCCATTTACAGGGAAGCACGAGCAGTACTTC	CASSSYPPFTGKHEQYF
TRBV20-1	TRBJ2-1	once	TRBD2	TGCAGTGCTAGAGGATCGACTAGCGGGGTAAATGAGCAGTTCTTC	CSARGSTSGVNEQFF
TRBV4-2	TRBJ1-1	NA	NA	TGTGCCAGCAGCCAACCAATGAACACTGAAGCTTTCTTT	CASSQPMNTEAFF
TRBV5-1	TRBJ2-5	NA	TRBD2	TGCGCCAGCAGCTATCTAGCGGGAGACGGGGAGACCCAGTACTTC	CASSYLAGDGETQYF
TRBV29-1	TRBJ2-5	NA	NA	TGCAGCGTGGACTCGGGGCTAGTGCTGGAGACCCAGTACTTC	CSVDSGLVLETQYF
TRBV6-1	TRBJ2-5	few	TRBD2	TGTGCCAGCAGTGAGGCCGGGACTAGCGGGGACAGAACCCAGTACTTC	CASSEAGTSGDRTQYF
TRBV12-3/TRBV12-4	TRBJ1-3	NA	NA	TGTGCCAGCAGGACGGGACACGAAGGCTCTGGAAACACCATATATTTT	CASRTGHEGSGNTIYF
TRBV7-2	TRBJ1-2	NA	TRBD1	TGTGCCAGCAGCTTAGCGGTGGCAGGGGGCTATGGCTACACCTTC	CASSLAVAGGYGYTF
TRBV11-1	TRBJ2-1	few	NA	TGTGCCAGCAGCTTTGAAGTGGCGCGAGGTGAGCAGTTCTTC	CASSFEVARGEQFF
TRBV5-5	TRBJ1-1	NA	NA	TGTGCCAGCAGCTGGGAAAGGACCCCTGAAGCTTTCTTT	CASSWERTPEAFF
TRBV28	TRBJ2-7	few	TRBD1	TGTGCCAGCAGTTTCGACAGGGGGATGGTCGAGCAGTACTTC	CASSFDRGMVEQYF
TRBV6-5	TRBJ2-7	NA	NA	TGTGCCAGCAGTTACTCGACCAGCGAGCAGTACTTC	CASSYSTSEQYF
TRBV20-1	TRBJ2-5	NA	NA	TGCAGTGCTAGAGAACGGGTCCGAGAAGAGACCCAGTACTTC	CSARERVREETQYF
TRBV2	TRBJ2-1	NA	TRBD2	TGTGCCAGCAGTGGACTAGCCGGGATTAATGAGCAGTTCTTC	CASSGLAGINEQFF
TRBV20-1	TRBJ1-2	few	NA	TGCAGTGCTAGAGGGGGTGCTGGACAGAACTCCCATGGCTACACCTTC	CSARGGAGQNSHGYTF
TRBV29-1	TRBJ2-4	many	NA	TGCAGCGTTGTAGATGGAGGGGGTGGTCGGAGGAACATTCAGTACTTC	CSVVDGGGGRRNIQYF
TRBV5-1	TRBJ2-5	few	NA	TGCGCCAGCAGCTTGGGACAGGATAAAGAGACCCAGTACTTC	CASSLGQDKETQYF
TRBV18	TRBJ1-3	NA	TRBD1	TGTGCCAGCTCACTCAATACAGGGGAGGCTGGAAACACCATATATTTT	CASSLNTGEAGNTIYF
TRBV7-2	TRBJ2-5	few	NA	TGTGCCAGCAGCCCTTTCACTGAGACCCAGTACTTC	CASSPFTETQYF
TRBV12-3/TRBV12-4	TRBJ2-1	NA	TRBD1	TGTGCCAGCAGTTGGTCAGGGGGCGAATTGGGCAATGAGCAGTTCTTC	CASSWSGGELGNEQFF
TRBV29-1	TRBJ2-3	NA	TRBD2	TGCAGCGTAGCACTAGCGGGGCACAGCACAGATACGCAGTATTTT	CSVALAGHSTDTQYF
TRBV4-1	TRBJ1-2	NA	TRBD1	TGCGCCAGCAGCCAAGTAGGGACAGGGGATGGCTACACCTTC	CASSQVGTGDGYTF
TRBV20-1	TRBJ2-3	NA	NA	TGCAGTGCTAGATTCCTCGAAAATACTCATCAAAGCACAGATACGCAGTATTTT	CSARFLENTHQSTDTQYF
TRBV14	TRBJ2-2	NA	NA	TGTGCCAGCAGCCAAGGGACATTTCATAACGGGGAGCTGTTTTTT	CASSQGTFHNGELFF
TRBV10-3	TRBJ2-7	few	NA	TGTGCCATCGGGGGAAAGACGGACACCTACGAGCAGTACTTC	CAIGGKTDTYEQYF
TRBV7-2	TRBJ2-4	NA	TRBD1	TGTGCCAGCAGAAGACAGGGGGGTAACATTCAGTACTTC	CASRRQGGNIQYF
TRBV6-1	TRBJ2-5	NA	NA	TGTGCCAGCAGTGGGCTTTTCCAAGAGACCCAGTACTTC	CASSGLFQETQYF
TRBV12-3/TRBV12-4	TRBJ1-5	few	TRBD1	TGTGCCAGCAGCATAACAGGGGATCATGGCAATCAGCCCCAGCATTTT	CASSITGDHGNQPQHF
TRBV3-1	TRBJ2-5	few	TRBD2	TGTGCCAGCAGCCAAGGGACTAGCCAAGAGACCCAGTACTTC	CASSQGTSQETQYF
TRBV2	TRBJ2-3	few	TRBD2	TGTGCCAGCGAACTAGCGGGAGCAGATACGCAGTATTTT	CASELAGADTQYF
TRBV29-1	TRBJ2-5	few	NA	TGCAGCGTTGATGGGCAGTCGGGGCCAAGAGAGACCCAGTACTTC	CSVDGQSGPRETQYF
TRBV20-1	TRBJ1-2	NA	NA	TGCAGTGCTAGAGATCTAGATGGCTACACCTTC	CSARDLDGYTF
TRBV13	TRBJ2-1	NA	TRBD1	TGTGCCAGCAGCACGTCCACAGGGGGCGGGAACAATGAGCAGTTCTTC	CASSTSTGGGNNEQFF
TRBV20-1	TRBJ2-4	NA	NA	TGCAGTGCTAGGGTGTTTGAGCCGGGAGAGGACAAAAACATTCAGTACTTC	CSARVFEPGEDKNIQYF
TRBV5-6	TRBJ2-3	NA	NA	TGTGCCAGCAGCCTTATATTTTACGGACCATTCCGCACAGATACGCAGTATTTT	CASSLIFYGPFRTDTQYF
TRBV5-1	TRBJ1-2	few	TRBD1	TGCGCCAGCAGCCCAGACGGACAGGGGCCGGGAGGCTACACCTTC	CASSPDGQGPGGYTF
TRBV20-1	TRBJ1-2	few	NA	TGCAGTGCTAGGGGGGGCCGGGATGGCTACACCTTC	CSARGGRDGYTF
TRBV28	TRBJ2-2	few	TRBD2	TGTGCCAGCAGTTTAGACCCACTAGCGGCTGCGAACACCGGGGAGCTGTTTTTT	CASSLDPLAAANTGELFF
TRBV20-1	TRBJ1-3	NA	NA	TGCAGTGCCCCGGACACTTCCTCTGGGGACACCATATATTTT	CSAPDTSSGDTIYF
TRBV7-9	TRBJ2-4	NA	TRBD2	TGTGCCAGCAGCACCCATGCGGGGGGGCCAGGTCAAAACATTCAGTACTTC	CASSTHAGGPGQNIQYF
TRBV5-1	TRBJ2-5	NA	TRBD2	TGCGCCAGCAGCTTGGGTGCTAGCGGGAGGGCCGAGGAGACCCAGTACTTC	CASSLGASGRAEETQYF
TRBV9	TRBJ2-3	NA	NA	TGTGCCAGCAGCGTAGGGCAAGGCACAGATACGCAGTATTTT	CASSVGQGTDTQYF
TRBV11-1	TRBJ2-1	NA	NA	TGTGCCAGCAATGTCCAAAGCTCCTACAATGAGCAGTTCTTC	CASNVQSSYNEQFF